The 25 T cell receptor beta chains listed next were all sequenced from one sample in a study of blood T cell repertoires in COVID-19. Here immunoSEQ multiplex PCR was the method, and the copy in TCRdb shows in-frame clones only, minus some. Among about 270,000 clones listed, approximately 90% were seen once. The material sequenced was PBMCs or T cells enriched from blood (not recorded which). Source of these receptors: a woman aged 45-59 years who had recovered from COVID-19.

The CDR3 DNA sequence: TGTGCCAGCAGTACTCAGGGGGCCCGAAGCACAGATACGCAGTATTTT. Translating it yields CASSTQGARSTDTQYF. The chain uses TRBV2 and TRBJ2-3; TRBD1 agrees at 8 bases. Trimming took 5 bases from V and 0 from J; bases not matched to a gene: 7. Germline CDR1 SNHLY, CDR2 FYNNEI. The CDR3 consists of 16 residues.

As DNA, the CDR3 is TGTGCCACCAGTGATTTGGAGGAGACCCAGTACTTC. This encodes CATSDLEETQYF. The rearrangement uses TRBV24-1 and TRBJ2-5, with D uncertain. The CDR3 has 12 residues. Trimming shortened V by 0 bases and J by 5 bases, and 3 bases separated the two germline ends. CDR1 and CDR2 (germline): KGHDR, SFDVKD.

J is TRBJ2-2 and V is TRBV29-1; 12 bases match TRBD2. Unmatched junction bases numbered 4, after V lost 7 bases and J lost 7 bases. CDR1 SQVTM and CDR2 ANQGSEA come from the germline V gene. This CDR3 contains 13 residues. This CDR3 is CSAVTSGSGELFF. CDR3 nucleotide sequence: TGCAGCGCGGTGACTAGCGGGAGCGGGGAGCTGTTTTTT.

The rearrangement joins TRBV19 to TRBJ2-1; TRBD2 matches at 8 bases. Per germline, CDR1 LNHDA and CDR2 SQIVND (reference sequence). J lost 0 bases, V lost 6 bases, and 4 bases had no gene match. The CDR3 covers 15 residues. The CDR3 bases are TGTGCCAGTAGGGGGAGCGGGAGCTCCTACAATGAGCAGTTCTTC. It codes for CASRGSGSSYNEQFF.

The V and J genes are TRBV2 and TRBJ1-2; D unclear. Germline V lookup: CDR1 SNHLY, CDR2 FYNNEI. CDR3 size: 14 residues. The germline V and J ends were trimmed by 6 bases and 6 bases, with 17 bases remaining between them. The CDR3 loop reads CASRFSAGKHGYTF. DNA of the CDR3: TGTGCCAGCAGGTTTTCGGCGGGGAAGCATGGCTACACCTTC.

This rearrangement joins TRBV7-2 to TRBJ1-1, with 8 bases lining up with TRBD1. CDR1 SGHTA and CDR2 FQGNSA come from the germline V gene. The V segment lost 4 bases and the J segment 3 bases; nucleotides outside the gene matches: 19. The CDR3 runs to 19 residues. CDR3 bases: TGTGCCAGCAGCTCAACTCGCCTCGGCAGGGGGCAGCAAGACACTGAAGCTTTCTTT. This gives the protein CASSSTRLGRGQQDTEAFF. Looking up the rest from reference TRBV7-2 and TRBJ1-1 gives the full variable domain: GAGVSQSPSNKVTEKGKDVELRCDPISGHTALYWYRQSLGQGLEFLIYFQGNSAPDKSGLPSDRFSAERTGGSVSTLTIQRTQQEDSAVYLCASSSTRLGRGQQDTEAFFGQGTRLTVV.

The J gene is TRBJ2-3, the V gene TRBV19, with TRBD2 identical over 9 bases. Germline V gene sequence: CDR1 LNHDA, CDR2 SQIVND (reference sequence). The CDR3 sequence is 14 residues long. V lost 6 bases and J lost 3; bases outside the gene matches: 4. The CDR3 here is CASRFSGRTDTQYF. DNA of the CDR3: TGTGCCAGTAGATTTAGCGGGAGAACAGATACGCAGTATTTT. Variable domain in full (rest from reference TRBV19 and TRBJ2-3): DGGITQSPKYLFRKEGQNVTLSCEQNLNHDAMYWYRQDPGQGLRLIYYSQIVNDFQKGDIAEGYSVSREKKESFPLTVTSAQKNPTAFYLCASRFSGRTDTQYFGPGTRLTVL.

The V call is TRBV25-1, the J call TRBJ1-4; 8 bases match TRBD1. Germline CDR1 reads MGHDK; CDR2 reads SYGVNS. This CDR3 spans 13 amino acids. Trimming removed 8 bases from V and 3 bases from J; junction bases left unmatched: 2. CDR3 bases: TGTGCCAGCTCACAGGGGGCTAATGAAAAACTGTTTTTT. The encoded protein is CASSQGANEKLFF.

The V call is TRBV5-1, the J call TRBJ2-1; TRBD2 aligns across 11 bases. This CDR3 has 15 amino acids. Trimming cost V 4 bases and J 5 bases; bases outside gene matches: 5. The germline V gene has CDR1 SGHRS and CDR2 YFSETQ. DNA of the CDR3: TGCGCCAGCAGCGCAAGACTAGCGGGAAACAATGAGCAGTTCTTC. Its translation: CASSARLAGNNEQFF.

The chain is built from TRBV4-3 and TRBJ2-4; TRBD1 agrees at 12 bases. The CDR3 runs to 20 residues. J gave up 0 bases and V 0 bases, and 9 bases lay outside the gene matches. The germline V gene encodes CDR1 LGHNA and CDR2 YSLEER. The CDR3 DNA reads as TGCGCCAGCAGCCAAGAGGGGACAGGGGGCGAAAAACTAGCCAAAAACATTCAGTACTTC. Protein product: CASSQEGTGGEKLAKNIQYF.

J is TRBJ1-1 and V is TRBV12-5; a weak D match, TRBD1 (6 bases). The CDR3 sequence is 13 residues long. Between the trimmed V and J ends, which lost 3 bases and 2 bases, there was a span of 7 bases. The germline gives CDR1 LGHNT, CDR2 FRNRAP. The CDR3 spells CASGLQGNTEAFF. The CDR3, as DNA: TGTGCTAGTGGTTTACAGGGTAACACTGAAGCTTTCTTT.

The CDR3 DNA reads TGTGCCAGCAGCTGGACAGGGGCTCAGACAGATACGCAGTATTTT. Residues: CASSWTGAQTDTQYF. The chain links TRBV7-2 to TRBJ2-3; 9 bases fit TRBD1. The germline gives CDR1 SGHTA, CDR2 FQGNSA. The CDR3 extends over 15 amino acids. The trim removed 4 bases at V and 3 bases at J, leaving 5 bases unmatched.

This clone came up a few times. V gene TRBV24-1 combines with J gene TRBJ1-2; D uncertain. This CDR3 is 14 amino acids long. The V gene lost 7 bases and the J gene lost 1 base, with 12 bases spanning the gap. CDR1 and CDR2 from the germline V gene are KGHDR and SFDVKD. The CDR3 is CATRGTGNNYGYTF. Written as DNA, the CDR3 is TGTGCCACCAGGGGAACCGGGAATAACTATGGCTACACCTTC.

This chain connects TRBV24-1 to TRBJ2-1, with TRBD1 matching over 9 bases. The CDR3 loop spans 14 amino acids. The V and J ends lost 7 bases and 7 bases, in that order; junction bases with no gene match: 7. Looked up from germline, CDR1 is KGHDR and CDR2 is SFDVKD. DNA for the CDR3: TGTGCCACCAGCGATCGGGACAGGGATAATGAGCAGTTCTTC. Protein: CATSDRDRDNEQFF.

V gene TRBV19 combines with J gene TRBJ2-5; TRBD1 might be the D (5 bases). V was cut by 6 bases and J by 4 bases, with 9 bases left in between. CDR1 is LNHDA and CDR2 is SQIVND in the germline V gene (reference sequence). The CDR3 runs 12 residues. The CDR3 nucleotides are TGTGCCAGTAGACAGGTTCGAGAGACCCAGTACTTC. This encodes CASRQVRETQYF.

The J gene is TRBJ1-5, the V gene TRBV5-1, with TRBD1 as a possible D gene (6 bases). This CDR3 is built from 15 residues. From germline, CDR1 is SGHRS and CDR2 YFSETQ. Trimming took off 0 bases at V and 4 bases at J, with 11 bases between the two ends. CDR3 loop: CASSLEGDRNQPQHF. The CDR3 nucleotides read TGCGCCAGCAGCTTGGAGGGGGACCGAAATCAGCCCCAGCATTTT.

This clone was counted once. This chain connects TRBV4-2 to TRBJ2-5, with 7 bases identical to TRBD2. Trimming removed 0 bases from V and 5 bases from J; junction bases left unmatched: 6. Germline V CDR1 and CDR2: LGHNA, YNFKEQ. The CDR3 length is 15 residues. The CDR3 DNA reads TGTGCCAGCAGCCAAGATATAACTAGCGTGGAGACCCAGTACTTC. This translates into CASSQDITSVETQYF.

This rearrangement joins TRBV7-9 to TRBJ2-7, with D perhaps TRBD2 (6 bases). Germline V gene data show CDR1 as SEHNR and CDR2 as FQNEAQ (reference sequence). The length of the CDR3 is 14 residues. Trimming took off 3 bases at V and 3 bases at J, with 12 bases between the two ends. DNA of the CDR3: TGTGCCAGCAGCTTCGTCCCCGGGAGCTACGAGCAGTACTTC. Translated, it gives CASSFVPGSYEQYF. The entire variable domain, with the rest obtained from reference TRBV7-9 and TRBJ2-7, is as follows: DTGVSQNPRHKITKRGQNVTFRCDPISEHNRLYWYRQTLGQGPEFLTYFQNEAQLEKSRLLSDRFSAERPKGSFSTLEIQRTEQGDSAMYLCASSFVPGSYEQYFGPGTRLTVT.

The chain uses TRBV6-6 and TRBJ1-2, with 8 positions matching TRBD1. With V trimmed by 0 bases and J by 2 bases, 5 bases remained unmatched. The CDR3 covers 16 residues. CDR1 and CDR2 (germline): MNHNY, SVGAGI (reference sequence). This CDR3 reads CASSYSGTGSNYGYTF. In DNA form, the CDR3 reads TGTGCCAGCAGTTACTCCGGGACAGGATCAAACTATGGCTACACCTTC.

The chain employs TRBV5-1 and TRBJ2-7; D is perhaps TRBD1 (6 bases). Deletions cut 3 bases from V and 4 bases from J, with 11 bases between. The CDR3 extends over 13 amino acids. From germline, CDR1 is SGHRS and CDR2 YFSETQ. The CDR3 nucleotides read TGCGCCAGCAGCTACACGACAGGATACGAGCAGTACTTC. It encodes CASSYTTGYEQYF.

CDR3 protein: CASSLDEGAGGYTF. The CDR3 DNA sequence: TGCGCCAGCAGCTTGGATGAGGGGGCGGGAGGCTACACCTTC. The genes are TRBV5-1 and TRBJ1-2, with 7 bases aligning to TRBD1. Unmatched junction bases numbered 7, after V lost 0 bases and J lost 8 bases. The CDR3 sequence is 14 residues long. Germline V gives CDR1 SGHRS, CDR2 YFSETQ.

The rearrangement joins TRBV30 to TRBJ2-7; 12 bases agree with TRBD1. Per the germline V gene, CDR1 is GTSNPN and CDR2 is SVGIG (reference sequence). J gave up 6 bases and V 0 bases, and 15 bases lay outside the gene matches. The CDR3 totals 18 residues. In nucleotides, the CDR3 is TGTGCCTGGAGTGTACCCCCCGGCTGGGACAGGGGGCGTCCCGAGCAGTACTTC. The encoded protein is CAWSVPPGWDRGRPEQYF.

The chain uses TRBV19 and TRBJ1-4; D is perhaps TRBD1 (6 bases). V dropped 6 bases and J dropped 7 bases, with 21 bases sitting between them. The CDR3 length is 16 residues. Per the germline V gene, CDR1 is LNHDA and CDR2 is SQIVND (reference sequence). In nucleotides, the CDR3 is TGTGCCAGTAGAAGGGCCCAGACAGGTTTGGCTGAAAAACTGTTTTTT. It translates to CASRRAQTGLAEKLFF.

The rearrangement joins TRBV7-2 to TRBJ1-2, with D tentatively TRBD1 (5 bases). Trimming left V 7 bases short and J 7 bases short, with 19 bases between. Germline V gives CDR1 SGHTA, CDR2 FQGNSA. CDR3 length equals 14 residues. Here the CDR3 DNA reads TGTGCCAGCATCCAAAGGGCGGGGCCCGGTGGCTACACCTTC. Protein product: CASIQRAGPGGYTF.

The rearrangement uses TRBV9 and TRBJ2-3; 12 bases are shared with TRBD2. Germline CDR1 reads SGDLS; CDR2 reads YYNGEE. The length of the CDR3 is 21 residues. V trimming: 4 bases; J trimming: 2 bases; junction bases outside the gene matches: 20. CDR3 coding DNA: TGTGCCAGCAGCACCGAGAGGTCTAGCGGGAGGGCCGAAAGCTTCACAGATACGCAGTATTTT. This encodes CASSTERSSGRAESFTDTQYF.